The 32 T cell receptor beta chains listed next were all sequenced from one sample in a study of response to subunit inactivated influenza vaccine. Each CDR3 protein is one row after TCRdb ran MiXCR on the RT-PCR reads. The table shows around 530,000 distinct CDR3 sequences, with about 15% occurring only once. Sequenced here: CD4+ T cells sorted from PBMCs, sampled about 23 months after vaccination. These receptors were collected from a man between 50 and 69 years old who received an inactivated influenza vaccine.

This chain links TRBV5-5 with TRBJ2-1; 11 bases are a match to TRBD2. The germline V gene has CDR1 SGHKS and CDR2 YYEKEE (reference sequence). The CDR3 is made up of 15 amino acids. With 4 bases clipped from V and 9 bases from J, the junction kept 9 bases outside the gene matches. CDR3 in amino acids: CASSELAGATGEQFF. For the CDR3, the DNA is TGTGCCAGCAGCGAACTAGCGGGAGCAACGGGTGAGCAGTTCTTC.

The chain employs TRBV4-1 and TRBJ1-5; no firm D call. This CDR3 comprises 14 residues. Trimming pared 1 base from V and 4 bases from J, leaving 8 bases between. CDR1 is MGHRA and CDR2 is YSYEKL in the germline V gene. CDR3 bases: TGCGCCAGCAGCCAAGTGATGGGGAATCAGCCCCAGCATTTT. Its protein product is CASSQVMGNQPQHF.

The rearrangement joins TRBV28 to TRBJ1-2, with D possibly matching TRBD1 (5 bases). The CDR3 contains 15 residues. The V end was cut by 5 bases, the J end by 4 bases, with 17 bases between. Germline CDR1 MDHEN, CDR2 SYDVKM. The CDR3 DNA sequence: TGTGCCAGCAGTCCCTCGGGCAGGGTAGGCTATGGCTACACCTTC. This codes for CASSPSGRVGYGYTF.

The sample holds a few counts of this clonotype. V and J are TRBV5-1 and TRBJ1-3, with D possibly matching TRBD1 (5 bases). The V and J ends lost 5 bases and 0 bases respectively, with 9 bases between them. This CDR3 region has 14 residues. Germline V gene data show CDR1 as SGHRS and CDR2 as YFSETQ. The CDR3 loop is CASRVTGSGNTIYF. The CDR3 region has the DNA TGCGCCAGCAGAGTTACAGGCTCTGGAAACACCATATATTTT.

This clonotype was counted a few times. The CDR3, as DNA: TGTGCCAGCAGTTTACAGGGGGCACAGGAGCAGTTCTTC. This gives the protein CASSLQGAQEQFF. The chain recombines TRBV28 with TRBJ2-1, with 8 positions matching TRBD1. This CDR3 spans 13 amino acids. The germline V gene encodes CDR1 MDHEN and CDR2 SYDVKM. V dropped 2 bases and J dropped 10; count of bases not matched to a gene: 4.

The rearrangement joins TRBV7-9 to TRBJ2-1; D possibly corresponds to TRBD2 (5 bases). V lost 2 bases to trimming and J lost 4 bases, with 12 bases between them. Germline V gene lookup returns CDR1 SEHNR and CDR2 FQNEAQ (reference sequence). The CDR3 contains 15 residues. CDR3 residues: CASSLTRTLYNEQFF. The CDR3 DNA is TGTGCCAGCAGCTTAACTAGGACCCTTTACAATGAGCAGTTCTTC.

This clonotype was recorded a few times. The chain is built from TRBV9 and TRBJ2-3; 7 nucleotides agree with TRBD2. Germline loops: CDR1 SGDLS, CDR2 YYNGEE. Trimming took 0 bases from V and 1 from J; bases not matched to a gene: 2. The CDR3 length is 15 residues. The CDR3 coding sequence is TGTGCCAGCAGCGTAGAAGCGGGACGCACAGATACGCAGTATTTT. Its translation is CASSVEAGRTDTQYF.

The chain is built from TRBV4-3 and TRBJ1-5; D is undetermined. CDR3 size: 15 residues. Germline loops: CDR1 LGHNA, CDR2 YSLEER. V lost 0 bases and J lost 2, with 8 bases in between. CDR3 sequence reads: CASSQDHSRNQPQHF. The CDR3 region has the DNA TGCGCCAGCAGCCAAGATCACAGCCGCAATCAGCCCCAGCATTTT.

Only a few counts were recorded for this clonotype. The V call is TRBV28, the J call TRBJ2-7, with 8 bases matching TRBD1. This CDR3 spans 16 amino acids. The germline V gene has CDR1 MDHEN and CDR2 SYDVKM. The V segment lost 5 bases and the J segment 0 bases; nucleotides outside the gene matches: 9. The CDR3 nucleotides are TGTGCCAGCAGTACAGCAGGGGGCGCCGGCTCCTACGAGCAGTACTTC. It specifies CASSTAGGAGSYEQYF. The whole variable domain, remainder taken from reference TRBV28 and TRBJ2-7, is DVKVTQSSRYLVKRTGEKVFLECVQDMDHENMFWYRQDPGLGLRLIYFSYDVKMKEKGDIPEGYSVSREKKERFSLILESASTNQTSMYLCASSTAGGAGSYEQYFGPGTRLTVT.

The chain recombines TRBV20-1 with TRBJ2-3; 9 positions match TRBD2. The germline CDR1 and CDR2 sequences are DFQATT and SNEGSKA (reference sequence). V shed 3 bases, J shed 2 bases, and the junction held 6 bases outside the gene matches. This CDR3 contains 15 residues. This CDR3 is CSASRLAAYTDTQYF. The CDR3 DNA follows: TGCAGTGCTAGTCGACTAGCGGCTTACACAGATACGCAGTATTTT.

This clonotype was counted between two and nine times. The rearrangement links TRBV2 to TRBJ2-2; 7 nucleotides match TRBD1. The CDR3 runs 18 residues. J gave up 0 bases and V 8 bases, and 15 bases lay outside the gene matches. Germline loops: CDR1 SNHLY, CDR2 FYNNEI. The CDR3 region has the DNA TGTGCCAGCTACCTGAGGGGACAGTCCCCTACGAACACCGGGGAGCTGTTTTTT. It translates to CASYLRGQSPTNTGELFF.

The chain employs TRBV5-1 and TRBJ2-2; no clear D gene. The V gene lost 4 bases and the J gene lost 2 bases, with 15 bases spanning the gap. The germline V gene has CDR1 SGHRS and CDR2 YFSETQ. This CDR3 is built from 16 residues. The CDR3 is CASSLVGLTNTGELFF. CDR3 coding DNA: TGCGCCAGCAGCCTGGTCGGGCTAACCAACACCGGGGAGCTGTTTTTT.

This clonotype showed up just a few times. The chain couples TRBV18 to TRBJ2-1; 14 bases are shared with TRBD2. This CDR3 spans 18 amino acids. The V gene end was trimmed by 1 base and the J gene end by 8 bases; junction bases not matched to a gene: 10. Germline V gene lookup returns CDR1 KGHSH and CDR2 LQKENI. The CDR3 sequence: CASSPRTGTSGRNHEQFF. CDR3 sequence (DNA): TGTGCCAGCTCACCACGGACCGGGACTAGCGGGAGAAACCATGAGCAGTTCTTC.

V and J are TRBV2 and TRBJ1-1; TRBD1 agrees at 7 bases. Unmatched junction bases numbered 7, after V lost 5 bases and J lost 1 base. Germline V CDR1 and CDR2: SNHLY, FYNNEI. The CDR3 consists of 15 residues. The DNA of the CDR3 is TGTGCCAGCAGTATACAGGGGTGGGCGAACACTGAAGCTTTCTTT. Encoded protein: CASSIQGWANTEAFF.

This clonotype was found many times. J is TRBJ2-5 and V is TRBV12-3 or TRBV12-4; TRBD1 agrees at 8 bases. V dropped 5 bases and J dropped 1; count of bases not matched to a gene: 0. The CDR3 runs to 13 residues. The chain's CDR3 is CASSDRGQETQYF. The CDR3 DNA reads as TGTGCCAGCAGTGACAGGGGCCAAGAGACCCAGTACTTC.

The table lists this clonotype with many counts. J is TRBJ2-7 and V is TRBV3-1, with TRBD2 matching over 7 bases. The junction had 5 bases not matched to a gene; V was cut back by 0 bases and J by 0 bases. CDR1 is LGHDT, CDR2 YNNKEL, per germline (reference sequence). This CDR3 region has 16 residues. The CDR3: CASSQDWLAASYEQYF. DNA for the CDR3: TGTGCCAGCAGCCAAGATTGGCTAGCGGCCTCCTACGAGCAGTACTTC.

V gene TRBV7-2 combines with J gene TRBJ1-1; D remains ambiguous. The CDR3 contains 13 residues. The germline CDR1 and CDR2 sequences are SGHTA and FQGNSA. Between the trimmed V and J ends, which lost 11 bases and 3 bases, there was a span of 16 bases. The CDR3 loop reads CASGPQVDTEAFF. The CDR3 DNA sequence: TGTGCCTCCGGACCTCAGGTTGACACTGAAGCTTTCTTT.

This clonotype was recorded at least ten times. The V and J genes are TRBV3-1 and TRBJ2-7; 7 nucleotides align to TRBD1. Per germline, CDR1 LGHDT and CDR2 YNNKEL (reference sequence). J lost 5 bases, V lost 6 bases, and 4 bases had no gene match. The CDR3 runs to 12 residues. CDR3 residues: CASSLQGNEQYF. CDR3 bases: TGTGCCAGCAGTTTACAGGGGAACGAGCAGTACTTC.

V is TRBV28 and J is TRBJ1-6; possibly TRBD1 for D (6 bases). The CDR3 spans 14 residues. CDR1 MDHEN and CDR2 SYDVKM come from the germline V gene. The V end lost 4 bases, the J end lost 8 bases, and 12 bases lay between the germline ends. The CDR3 protein is CASSSQGRHSPLHF. In DNA form, the CDR3 reads TGTGCCAGCAGTTCTCAGGGGCGTCATTCACCCCTCCACTTT.

This clonotype was seen more than once but under ten times. The chain is built from TRBV4-2 and TRBJ2-3; 8 nucleotides align to TRBD2. The CDR3 loop spans 17 amino acids. With V trimmed by 0 bases and J by 2 bases, 7 bases remained unmatched. Germline lookup yields CDR1 LGHNA and CDR2 YNFKEQ. CDR3 nucleotide sequence: TGTGCCAGCAGCCAAGATTTATCGGGAGGGCCCACAGATACGCAGTATTTT. This translates into CASSQDLSGGPTDTQYF.

V gene TRBV11-2 combines with J gene TRBJ2-5; D is unclear. Germline loops: CDR1 SGHAT, CDR2 FQNNGV. Trimming removed 4 bases at V and 1 base at J, with 10 bases between. The CDR3 has 14 residues. In DNA form, the CDR3 reads TGTGCCAGCAGCTCCATGATCCTCCAAGAGACCCAGTACTTC. This codes for CASSSMILQETQYF.

The chain combines TRBV4-2 with TRBJ2-7; D may be TRBD1 (6 bases). Germline V CDR1 and CDR2: LGHNA, YNFKEQ. Trimming pared 9 bases from V and 5 bases from J, leaving 14 bases between. This CDR3 region has 12 residues. The CDR3 region is CARDSGDHEQYF. CDR3 bases: TGTGCCAGGGACTCAGGGGACCACGAGCAGTACTTC.

The chain couples TRBV7-9 to TRBJ2-1; TRBD2 agrees at 13 bases. The germline V gene encodes CDR1 SEHNR and CDR2 FQNEAQ (reference sequence). The CDR3 sequence is 15 residues long. V gave up 5 bases and J gave up 10 bases; unmatched junction bases: 8. CDR3 nucleotides: TGTGCCAGCAGCCTTGGACTAGCGGGAGTATGGGAGCAGTTCTTC. Translation: CASSLGLAGVWEQFF. Together with reference TRBV7-9 and TRBJ2-1, the CDR3 gives the full variable domain: DTGVSQNPRHKITKRGQNVTFRCDPISEHNRLYWYRQTLGQGPEFLTYFQNEAQLEKSRLLSDRFSAERPKGSFSTLEIQRTEQGDSAMYLCASSLGLAGVWEQFFGPGTRLTVL.

This clonotype was counted between two and nine times. The genes are TRBV10-3 and TRBJ2-3; TRBD2 matches at 12 bases. J was trimmed by 5 bases and V by 6 bases; bases with no gene match: 6. CDR1 is ENHRY and CDR2 is SYGVKD in the germline V gene. The CDR3 contains 15 residues. The CDR3 bases are TGTGCCATCAGGCCGGGACTAGCGGGTGTAGATACGCAGTATTTT. This codes for CAIRPGLAGVDTQYF.

This clonotype was detected only a few times. The chain joins TRBV10-3 to TRBJ2-6; 7 bases agree with TRBD1. With V trimmed by 6 bases and J by 0 bases, 5 bases remained unmatched. From germline, CDR1 is ENHRY and CDR2 SYGVKD. The CDR3 consists of 16 residues. CDR3 coding DNA: TGTGCCATCAGGAGACAGGGAACCTCTGGGGCCAACGTCCTGACTTTC. It is translated as CAIRRQGTSGANVLTF.

This clonotype was observed at least ten times. The rearrangement joins TRBV5-1 to TRBJ1-4, with D maybe TRBD1 (5 bases). V gave up 2 bases and J gave up 0 bases, with 26 bases separating them. The CDR3 has 21 amino acids. Germline-derived CDR1 and CDR2 are SGHRS and YFSETQ. The CDR3 DNA sequence: TGCGCCAGCAGCTTATCGCCGCGCGGACGGGACGGAAATGCAACTAATGAAAAACTGTTTTTT. It specifies CASSLSPRGRDGNATNEKLFF.

Worth noting for this clonotype: A read error may be the cause here, since a much bigger clone is one base away. The chain combines TRBV10-3 with TRBJ2-1; the D call may be TRBD1 or TRBD2 (5 bases each). Germline loops: CDR1 ENHRY, CDR2 SYGVKD. The V end was cut by 10 bases, the J end by 2 bases, with 15 bases between. The CDR3 is 14 amino acids. CDR3: CATMTEGPYNEQFF. In nucleotides, the CDR3 is TGTGCCACCATGACTGAGGGGCCCTACAATGAGCAGTTCTTC.

This clonotype was seen more than once but under ten times. The rearrangement uses TRBV3-1 and TRBJ2-3, with D hard to call. Germline CDR1 and CDR2: LGHDT and YNNKEL (reference sequence). This CDR3 contains 17 residues. V was trimmed by 2 bases and J by 1 base, leaving 16 bases between them. DNA for the CDR3: TGTGCCAGCAGCCAATTACCGATGAACTTCGGCACAGATACGCAGTATTTT. Translating gives CASSQLPMNFGTDTQYF.

The table lists this clonotype with a few counts. The chain links TRBV20-1 to TRBJ2-7, with D maybe TRBD2 (6 bases). Looked up from germline, CDR1 is DFQATT and CDR2 is SNEGSKA (reference sequence). Trimming removed 6 bases at V and 4 bases at J, with 16 bases between. The CDR3 contains 13 residues. In DNA, the CDR3 is TGCAGTGCGAGTAGCGGACATACTTACGAGCAGTACTTC. This sequence encodes CSASSGHTYEQYF.

V is TRBV25-1 and J is TRBJ2-7; D is possibly TRBD1 (6 bases). The germline V gene encodes CDR1 MGHDK and CDR2 SYGVNS. This CDR3 has 14 residues. V dropped 4 bases and J dropped 2 bases, with 12 bases sitting between them. The CDR3 region is CASSVSGTPYEQYF. DNA for the CDR3: TGTGCCAGCAGTGTATCCGGGACACCCTACGAGCAGTACTTC.

The V gene is TRBV29-1, the J gene TRBJ2-1; 10 nucleotides align to TRBD2. With V trimmed by 6 bases and J by 6 bases, 8 bases remained unmatched. The length of the CDR3 is 14 residues. Germline-derived CDR1 and CDR2 are SQVTM and ANQGSEA. The CDR3 protein is CSVPTSGVFNEQFF. Written as DNA, the CDR3 is TGCAGCGTCCCAACTAGCGGGGTATTCAATGAGCAGTTCTTC.

This clonotype was counted many times. V usage is TRBV4-3 and J usage is TRBJ1-1, with a tentative D call TRBD1 (5 bases). With 1 base removed from V and 7 bases from J, the gap between germline ends came to 10 bases. The germline V gene encodes CDR1 LGHNA and CDR2 YSLEER. This CDR3 has 13 residues. The CDR3 region is CASSQGTQVEAFF. The CDR3, as DNA: TGCGCCAGCAGCCAAGGAACACAGGTTGAAGCTTTCTTT.